Below, one T cell receptor (beta chain) is given with its context. Its specificity is unknown. CDR3 length: 14 residues. CDR1 and CDR2 (germline): MGHRA, YSYEKL. Germline trimming cut 4 bases from V and 13 bases from J; bases unmatched to any gene: 11. This sample was taken from a study of cytomegalovirus exposure and HLA in healthy donors. Study outcomes and limitations: TRBV6-2, TRBV6-3 and some other V segments were excluded as indistinguishable. TCR association rates varied by HLA locus in a later analysis, with DRB1 highest and HLA-C lowest. Earlier findings revealed that most TCR beta V segments proved productive either about 87% or about 30% of the time.

60 Vbeta and 13 Jbeta primers were used in PCR. Assay: immunoSEQ multiplex PCR; the TCRdb copy retains only in-frame clones and omits some. The sample yields 120,000 to 150,000 clones, 79% seen once. Healthy bone marrow donors made up the donors. This TCR was sampled from a woman aged 40 to 55 in good health and CMV-seropositive. What was sequenced was PBMCs. The V gene is TRBV4-1, the J gene TRBJ2-1, with 9 nucleotides matching TRBD2. The CDR3 loop is CASSLSRLAGVQFF. The CDR3 DNA reads as TGCGCCAGCAGCCTCTCCCGTTTAGCGGGGGTACAGTTCTTC.